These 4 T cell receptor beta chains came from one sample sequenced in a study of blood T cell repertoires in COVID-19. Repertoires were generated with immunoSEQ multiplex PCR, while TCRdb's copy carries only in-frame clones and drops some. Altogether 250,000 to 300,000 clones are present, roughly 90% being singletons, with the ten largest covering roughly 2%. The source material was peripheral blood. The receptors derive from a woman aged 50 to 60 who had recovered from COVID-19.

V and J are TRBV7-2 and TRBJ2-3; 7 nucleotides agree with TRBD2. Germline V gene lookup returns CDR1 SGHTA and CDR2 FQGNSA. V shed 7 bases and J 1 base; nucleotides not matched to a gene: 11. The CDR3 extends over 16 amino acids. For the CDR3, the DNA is TGTGCCAGCACCGCGGGGAGGGGATATGGCACAGATACGCAGTATTTT. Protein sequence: CASTAGRGYGTDTQYF.

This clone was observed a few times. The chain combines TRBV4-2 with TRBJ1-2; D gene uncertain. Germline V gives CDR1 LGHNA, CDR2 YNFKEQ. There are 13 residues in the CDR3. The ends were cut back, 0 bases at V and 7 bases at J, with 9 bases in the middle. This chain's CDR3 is CASSQERESGYTF. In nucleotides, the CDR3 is TGTGCCAGCAGCCAAGAGAGGGAGAGTGGCTACACCTTC.

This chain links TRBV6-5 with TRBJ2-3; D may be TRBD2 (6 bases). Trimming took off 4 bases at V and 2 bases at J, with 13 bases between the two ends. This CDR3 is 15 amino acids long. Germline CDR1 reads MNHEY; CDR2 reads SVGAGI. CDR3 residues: CASSSLADNTDTQYF. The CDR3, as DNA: TGTGCCAGCAGTTCACTAGCAGATAACACAGATACGCAGTATTTT.

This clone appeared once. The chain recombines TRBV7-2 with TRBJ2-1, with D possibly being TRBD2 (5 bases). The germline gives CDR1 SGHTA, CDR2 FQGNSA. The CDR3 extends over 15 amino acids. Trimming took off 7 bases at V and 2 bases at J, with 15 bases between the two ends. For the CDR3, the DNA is TGTGCCAGCATAGTCGGTAGAGGGACCTACAATGAGCAGTTCTTC. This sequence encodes CASIVGRGTYNEQFF.